What follows is one TCR beta chain and its context. RNA was isolated and reverse transcribed to cDNA, the sequencing template. Measured with immunoSEQ multiplex PCR; TCRdb has only the in-frame clones, and not every one. Altogether 100,000 to 150,000 clones are present, 58% being singletons, with the ten largest covering under 5%. The source of the sample is a study of CD8+ T cells in alopecia areata. CDR1 is LNHDA and CDR2 is SQIVND in the germline V gene (reference sequence). V was pared by 1 base and J by 4 bases, with 10 bases of the junction left unmatched. This CDR3 has 16 amino acids. Material: CD4+ T cells sorted from blood, obtained at week 0. The clonotype comes from a human donor with alopecia areata. The genes are TRBV19 and TRBJ2-7, with 7 bases aligning to TRBD1. CDR3 protein: CASSIVTGTASYEQYF. The DNA of the CDR3 is TGTGCCAGTAGTATAGTTACCGGGACAGCTTCTTACGAGCAGTACTTC.